This T cell receptor (beta chain) was documented in a study of CD4 T cells in relation to SARS-CoV-2 and coronaviruses. The wider study: PBMCs were cultured with antigen for roughly 10 days before TCR beta sequencing.

Profiled with immunoSEQ multiplex PCR; TCRdb holds only in-frame clones, not every one. Among under 20,000 clones listed, about 72% were seen once. Details on this clone: Its antigen is not identified.

Study-level findings and limits: Pre-pandemic and post-infection samples never came from the same donor.

CD4+ T cells from unexposed donors were obtained before the COVID-19 pandemic (2011-2018). Isolation of CD4+ T cells took place after about 9 days in culture. Testing used SARS-CoV-2 S/N and four cold-coronavirus spikes on unexposed-donor CD4+ T cells, cells permitting. Germline V gene data show CDR1 as LNHNV and CDR2 as YYDKDF (reference sequence). With V trimmed by 8 bases and J by 7 bases, 6 bases remained unmatched. The CDR3 runs 14 residues. The chain has TRBV15 and TRBJ1-5; 12 nucleotides agree with TRBD1. Material for sequencing was CD4+ T cells from PBMCs, cultured in vitro. This clonotype was sampled from a human donor in good health. The CDR3 DNA is TGTGCCACCGCAGGGACAGGGGGCATCCAGCCCCAGCATTTT. The encoded protein is CATAGTGGIQPQHF.